Detailed here is one TCR beta chain. The antigen is unknown. The rectum was sampled with one to two pinch biopsies at colonoscopy. These data belong to a study of pediatric ulcerative colitis. Study-wide results and limits: Rectal repertoires separated controls, mild-moderate and acute severe colitis.

Deletions cut 6 bases from V and 0 bases from J, with 12 bases between. The CDR3 sequence is 15 residues long. From germline, CDR1 is SGHRS and CDR2 YFSETQ. Produced via immunoSEQ multiplex PCR; TCRdb's table is partial and in-frame only. Among 40,000 to 55,000 clones listed, about four fifths were seen once. The chain uses TRBV5-1 and TRBJ1-4, with D tentatively TRBD1 (5 bases). What was sequenced was gut tissue. The receptor comes from a girl under 18 with moderate ulcerative colitis. The CDR3 DNA reads as TGCGCCAGCACCTACCAGGGAGCAACTAATGAAAAACTGTTTTTT. Encoded protein: CASTYQGATNEKLFF.